This T cell receptor beta chain is drawn from a study of STAT5B mutations in CD4+ large granular lymphocyte leukemia. This clone occurred once. This was a survey-level run. Original handling: A productive frequency of 2.59 x 10-5 was the lowest detectable. Assay: immunoSEQ multiplex PCR; the TCRdb copy retains only in-frame clones and omits some. V, J and clone size were drawn from that table, and D and trimming were deduced from the DNA. The profile shows about 29,000 clones, 65% to 80% of them singletons. The sample taken for sequencing was CD4+ T cells from blood buffy coats. The receptor was isolated from a human donor in good health.

This chain's CDR3 is CATSRPTSGGEKLFF. The CDR3 DNA reads TGTGCCACCAGCCGGCCAACCTCGGGAGGTGAAAAACTGTTTTTT. The chain combines TRBV15 with TRBJ1-4; D is unclear. The CDR3 loop spans 15 amino acids. V was trimmed by 5 bases and J by 7 bases, leaving 17 bases between them. The germline V gene encodes CDR1 LNHNV and CDR2 YYDKDF (reference sequence).